This T cell receptor (beta chain) derives from a study of response to subunit inactivated influenza vaccine. V was cut by 1 base and J by 0 bases, with 13 bases left in between. The germline V gene has CDR1 PRHDT and CDR2 FYEKMQ (reference sequence). This CDR3 region has 17 residues. A single record per CDR3 protein comes from TCRdb applying MiXCR to the RT-PCR reads. The sample records around 520,000 distinct CDR3 sequences, 10% to 15% being singletons. The sequencing used PBMCs from blood, collected on the day of vaccination. The gene calls are TRBV13 and TRBJ2-4; D remains unclear. This clonotype was sampled from a man between 45 and 60 years old who received an inactivated influenza vaccine. This CDR3 reads CASSLVGGFRAKNIQYF. In DNA form, the CDR3 reads TGTGCCAGCAGCTTAGTAGGCGGTTTTCGAGCCAAAAACATTCAGTACTTC.